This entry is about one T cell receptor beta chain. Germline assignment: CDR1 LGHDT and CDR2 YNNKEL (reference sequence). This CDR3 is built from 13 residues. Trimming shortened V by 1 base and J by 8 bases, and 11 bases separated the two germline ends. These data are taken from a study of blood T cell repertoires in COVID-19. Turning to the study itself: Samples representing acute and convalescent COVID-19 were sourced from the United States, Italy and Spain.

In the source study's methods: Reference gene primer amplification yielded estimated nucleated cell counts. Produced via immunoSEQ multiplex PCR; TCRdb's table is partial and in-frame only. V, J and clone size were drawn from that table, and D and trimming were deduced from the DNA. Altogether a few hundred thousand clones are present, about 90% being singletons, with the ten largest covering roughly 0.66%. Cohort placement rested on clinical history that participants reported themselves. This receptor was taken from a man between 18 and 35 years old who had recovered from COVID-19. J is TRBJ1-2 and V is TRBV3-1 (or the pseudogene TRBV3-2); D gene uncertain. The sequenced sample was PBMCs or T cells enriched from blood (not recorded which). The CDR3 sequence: CASSQVSVGGYTF. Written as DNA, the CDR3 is TGTGCCAGCAGCCAAGTGTCAGTTGGCGGCTACACCTTC.